Each of the 22 T cell receptor beta chains below was sequenced from the same sample in a study of vaccination effects on CD4 cells after COVID-19. What these receptors recognize is not known. Within the ViraFEST assay, antigen-specific CD4+ T cells underwent expansion with viral peptide pools prior to sequencing. Between days 10 and 11 of culture, CD4+ T cells were separated out. None of these healthy vaccinees had been infected with SARS-CoV-2 before vaccination. Libraries were prepared by immunoSEQ multiplex PCR; TCRdb keeps only in-frame clonotypes and omits some of them. The table lists just under 65,000 clones, around 75% of them singletons. Sequenced here: CD4+ T cells from PBMCs cultured with HCoV-OC43 spike peptides, sampled before COVID-19 vaccination. Subset in this sample: HCoV-OC43 spike overlapping peptide pool stimulation. These receptors were obtained from a human donor who received a COVID-19 vaccine.

This clone was recorded only once. V usage is TRBV5-1 and J usage is TRBJ1-1, with D maybe TRBD1 (5 bases). Per germline, CDR1 SGHRS and CDR2 YFSETQ. The CDR3 sequence is 16 residues long. The V gene lost 4 bases and the J gene lost 1 base, with 17 bases spanning the gap. The CDR3 DNA reads TGCGCCAGCAGCGGCCCCCAAGGGACGGCGAACACTGAAGCTTTCTTT. Translated: CASSGPQGTANTEAFF.

The J gene is TRBJ1-3, the V gene TRBV6-1, with D possibly being TRBD1 (5 bases). The germline V gene encodes CDR1 MNHNS and CDR2 SASEGT. Trimming took off 2 bases at V and 0 bases at J, with 11 bases between the two ends. The CDR3 is 16 amino acids. The CDR3 region has the DNA TGTGCCAGCAGTGAACACAGGATTACCTCTGGAAACACCATATATTTT. Translation: CASSEHRITSGNTIYF.

This chain uses TRBV19 with TRBJ1-1; D call uncertain. The CDR3 spans 12 residues. Germline values: CDR1 LNHDA, CDR2 SQIVND (reference sequence). V was cut by 7 bases and J by 5 bases, with 11 bases left in between. The CDR3 region is CASTNYRTEAFF. The CDR3 DNA sequence: TGTGCCAGTACCAATTATCGGACTGAAGCTTTCTTT.

This chain links TRBV5-6 with TRBJ1-6; no definite D call. Trimming removed 4 bases at V and 0 bases at J, with 11 bases between. CDR1 is SGHDT and CDR2 is YYEEEE in the germline V gene. The CDR3 has 16 residues. CDR3 sequence: CASSRWSSSYNSPLHF. In nucleotides, the CDR3 is TGTGCCAGCAGCCGATGGTCCAGCTCCTATAATTCACCCCTCCACTTT.

In its sample, this clone was seen a few times. The J gene is TRBJ1-1, the V gene TRBV9; no clear D. This CDR3 region has 13 residues. The ends were cut back, 3 bases at V and 0 bases at J, with 6 bases in the middle. CDR1 SGDLS and CDR2 YYNGEE come from the germline V gene. CDR3: CASSASLNTEAFF. For the CDR3, the DNA is TGTGCCAGCAGCGCTAGTCTGAACACTGAAGCTTTCTTT.

The V call is TRBV20-1, the J call TRBJ1-1; possibly TRBD1 for D (6 bases). Trimming stripped 3 bases from V and 6 bases from J, with 20 bases between. Germline V gene lookup returns CDR1 DFQATT and CDR2 SNEGSKA (reference sequence). The CDR3 runs 15 residues. CDR3: CSASEEGGLISEAFF. Written as DNA, the CDR3 is TGCAGTGCTAGTGAGGAGGGGGGCCTTATCTCTGAAGCTTTCTTT.

This clone was picked up a small number of times. The chain couples TRBV10-1 to TRBJ2-5; 7 nucleotides match TRBD2. Germline assignment: CDR1 WNHNN and CDR2 SYGVQD (reference sequence). CDR3 length: 14 residues. V lost 0 bases and J lost 4; bases outside the gene matches: 2. The CDR3 loop reads CASSESRGGETQYF. DNA for the CDR3: TGCGCCAGCAGTGAGTCGCGCGGGGGAGAGACCCAGTACTTC.

V usage is TRBV7-8 and J usage is TRBJ2-1; D might be TRBD2 (5 bases). The V and J ends lost 5 bases and 0 bases respectively, with 11 bases between them. Germline CDR1 and CDR2: SGHVS and FQNEAQ. The CDR3 is 15 amino acids. CDR3 sequence reads: CASSPGVVSYNEQFF. The CDR3 coding sequence is TGTGCCAGCAGCCCCGGGGTGGTCTCCTACAATGAGCAGTTCTTC. The complete variable domain, with remaining parts taken from reference TRBV7-8 and TRBJ2-1, reads GAGVSQSPRYKVAKRGQDVALRCDPISGHVSLFWYQQALGQGPEFLTYFQNEAQLDKSGLPSDRFFAERPEGSVSTLKIQRTQQEDSAVYLCASSPGVVSYNEQFFGPGTRLTVL.

This chain joins TRBV7-9 and TRBJ1-3; D ambiguous. V gave up 3 bases and J gave up 5 bases, with 14 bases separating them. Germline V gene lookup returns CDR1 SEHNR and CDR2 FQNEAQ (reference sequence). The CDR3 has 15 amino acids. CDR3 protein: CASSFLGRDRNTIYF. For the CDR3, the DNA is TGTGCCAGCAGCTTCCTGGGAAGAGACCGAAACACCATATATTTT.

This clone was observed a few times. J is TRBJ2-1 and V is TRBV5-1; D unresolved. From germline, CDR1 is SGHRS and CDR2 YFSETQ. This CDR3 is 18 amino acids long. Trimming stripped 7 bases from V and 9 bases from J, with 32 bases between. The CDR3 here is CASGLGGSTPDLLSEQFF. The CDR3 region has the DNA TGCGCCAGCGGGCTCGGTGGCTCCACTCCAGACCTTCTCAGTGAGCAGTTCTTC.

J is TRBJ1-1 and V is TRBV3-1 (or the pseudogene TRBV3-2); the D is unclear. CDR1 is LGHDT and CDR2 is YNNKEL in the germline V gene (reference sequence). This CDR3 has 15 residues. V was cut by 1 base and J by 1 base, with 10 bases left in between. Here the CDR3 DNA reads TGTGCCAGCAGCCAAGGGTTCGCGGGGAACACTGAAGCTTTCTTT. Its translation is CASSQGFAGNTEAFF.

This sequence joins TRBV7-2 and TRBJ1-2; tentatively, D is TRBD1 (5 bases). CDR1 is SGHTA, CDR2 FQGNSA, per germline. The germline V and J ends were trimmed by 2 bases and 7 bases, with 14 bases remaining between them. The CDR3 is 14 residues long. CDR3 amino acids: CASSLWAGTGGYTF. CDR3 in DNA: TGTGCCAGCAGCTTATGGGCGGGGACTGGTGGCTACACCTTC.

This chain uses TRBV19 with TRBJ2-5; TRBD2 matches 7 bases. Germline values: CDR1 LNHDA, CDR2 SQIVND (reference sequence). V shed 5 bases and J 5 bases; nucleotides not matched to a gene: 8. There are 14 residues in the CDR3. CDR3 nucleotide sequence: TGTGCCAGTAGTTTAGGAGCGGGGTTTGAGACCCAGTACTTC. Its protein is CASSLGAGFETQYF.

The chain recombines TRBV9 with TRBJ2-5; 7 positions match TRBD1. The germline V gene has CDR1 SGDLS and CDR2 YYNGEE. The CDR3 loop spans 15 amino acids. Trimming removed 0 bases from V and 2 bases from J; junction bases left unmatched: 4. Written as DNA, the CDR3 is TGTGCCAGCAGCGTAGCCAGGGGGAGACAAGAGACCCAGTACTTC. Protein sequence: CASSVARGRQETQYF.

This chain uses TRBV18 with TRBJ1-2; D is unclear. Germline loops: CDR1 KGHSH, CDR2 LQKENI. The CDR3 extends over 13 amino acids. V was trimmed by 6 bases and J by 2 bases, leaving 10 bases between them. This CDR3 reads CASSPTENYGYTF. CDR3 DNA sequence: TGTGCCAGCTCCCCCACAGAGAACTATGGCTACACCTTC. Drawing the rest from reference TRBV18 and TRBJ1-2, the complete variable domain is NAGVMQNPRHLVRRRGQEARLRCSPMKGHSHVYWYRQLPEEGLKFMVYLQKENIIDESGMPKERFSAEFPKEGPSILRIQQVVRGDSAAYFCASSPTENYGYTFGSGTRLTVV.

This clone was observed a handful of times. J is TRBJ2-2 and V is TRBV5-1; TRBD1 matches at 7 bases. Germline-derived CDR1 and CDR2 are SGHRS and YFSETQ. V was pared by 0 bases and J by 0 bases, with 5 bases of the junction left unmatched. The CDR3 has 17 amino acids. In DNA, the CDR3 is TGCGCCAGCAGCTTGGACGCCCAGGGGGCGAACACCGGGGAGCTGTTTTTT. Its translation: CASSLDAQGANTGELFF.

V is TRBV9 and J is TRBJ2-2; TRBD1 matches at 12 bases. The CDR3 extends over 16 amino acids. Unmatched junction bases numbered 5, after V lost 3 bases and J lost 5 bases. CDR1 and CDR2 (germline): SGDLS, YYNGEE. In nucleotides, the CDR3 is TGTGCCAGCAGCGATTGGGACAGGGGGCGGACCGGGGAGCTGTTTTTT. Its protein product is CASSDWDRGRTGELFF.

This clone appeared a single time. This chain joins TRBV19 and TRBJ1-5, with D perhaps TRBD1 (6 bases). The CDR3 totals 17 residues. Trimming removed 4 bases at V and 2 bases at J, with 18 bases between. The germline V gene has CDR1 LNHDA and CDR2 SQIVND (reference sequence). The CDR3 is CASSNREGARGNQPQHF. The CDR3 DNA reads TGTGCCAGTAGTAACAGGGAGGGAGCTAGGGGCAATCAGCCCCAGCATTTT. Filled out from reference TRBV19 and TRBJ1-5, the complete variable domain reads DGGITQSPKYLFRKEGQNVTLSCEQNLNHDAMYWYRQDPGQGLRLIYYSQIVNDFQKGDIAEGYSVSREKKESFPLTVTSAQKNPTAFYLCASSNREGARGNQPQHFGDGTRLSIL.

The chain carries TRBV7-2 and TRBJ1-1, with D possibly matching TRBD1 (6 bases). This CDR3 region has 13 residues. The germline V and J ends were trimmed by 2 bases and 7 bases, with 11 bases remaining between them. Germline V gene lookup returns CDR1 SGHTA and CDR2 FQGNSA. As DNA, the CDR3 is TGTGCCAGCAGCTTATGGGGGGCTGGTGAAGCTTTCTTT. This translates into CASSLWGAGEAFF.

The V call is TRBV4-3, the J call TRBJ2-2; TRBD2 aligns across 12 bases. After removal of 4 bases from V and 5 bases from J, the junction contained 11 bases not matched to a gene. Germline CDR1 is LGHNA and CDR2 is YSLEER. The CDR3 has 18 residues. The chain's CDR3 is CASSPVGLAGGRTGELFF. The DNA of the CDR3 is TGCGCCAGCAGCCCAGTCGGTCTAGCGGGGGGGCGTACCGGGGAGCTGTTTTTT.

This rearrangement joins TRBV2 to TRBJ2-1, with D tentatively TRBD2 (5 bases). The CDR3 is 15 amino acids. Trimming removed 7 bases at V and 8 bases at J, with 21 bases between. Germline V lookup: CDR1 SNHLY, CDR2 FYNNEI. DNA of the CDR3: TGTGCCAGCACCAAAGGAGGTGAAGGGATCGATGAGCAGTTCTTC. Its protein product is CASTKGGEGIDEQFF.

The rearrangement joins TRBV12-3 or TRBV12-4 to TRBJ1-6; TRBD1 matches at 9 bases. With 10 bases clipped from V and 7 bases from J, the junction kept 5 bases outside the gene matches. This CDR3 has 13 amino acids. CDR3 nucleotide sequence: TGTGCCACTGGGGACAGGGAGAATTCACCCCTCCACTTT. This sequence encodes CATGDRENSPLHF.